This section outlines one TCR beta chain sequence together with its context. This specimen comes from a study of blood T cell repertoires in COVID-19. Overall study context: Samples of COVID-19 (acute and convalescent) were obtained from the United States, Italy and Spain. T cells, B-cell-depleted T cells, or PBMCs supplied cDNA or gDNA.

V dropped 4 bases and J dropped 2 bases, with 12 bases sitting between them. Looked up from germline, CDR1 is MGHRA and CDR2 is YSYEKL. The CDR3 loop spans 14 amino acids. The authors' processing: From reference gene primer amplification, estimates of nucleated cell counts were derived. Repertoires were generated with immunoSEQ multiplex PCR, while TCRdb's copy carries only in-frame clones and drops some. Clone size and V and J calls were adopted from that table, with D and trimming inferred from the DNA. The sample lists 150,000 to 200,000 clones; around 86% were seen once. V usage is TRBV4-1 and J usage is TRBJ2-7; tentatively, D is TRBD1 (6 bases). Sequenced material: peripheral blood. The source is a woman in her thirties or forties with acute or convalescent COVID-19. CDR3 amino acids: CASSPRTDPYEQYF. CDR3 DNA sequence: TGCGCCAGCAGCCCGCGGACAGACCCCTACGAGCAGTACTTC.